The present T cell receptor (beta chain) was sequenced within a study of blood T cell repertoires in COVID-19. Study background: COVID-19 samples, acute and convalescent, were from the United States, Italy and Spain.

Looked up from germline, CDR1 is LNHDA and CDR2 is SQIVND (reference sequence). There are 13 residues in the CDR3. After removal of 3 bases from V and 11 bases from J, the junction contained 6 bases not matched to a gene. In the original workflow: Amplifying reference gene primers gave estimates of nucleated cell counts. Some clones are missing from TCRdb's copy, which holds only in-frame ones; the method was immunoSEQ multiplex PCR. The V and J calls and the clone size are those of that table, but D and trimming were determined from the DNA. The sample gives about 110,000 clones, approximately 88% of which show up once; approximately 0.76% is in the top ten.

The specimen was peripheral blood. V gene TRBV19 combines with J gene TRBJ1-1, with 10 bases that match TRBD1. This clonotype was obtained from a woman in her 70s with acute or convalescent COVID-19. Written as DNA, the CDR3 is TGTGCCAGTAGTATGGGACAGGGGTTATCCGCTTTCTTT. Amino acid sequence: CASSMGQGLSAFF.